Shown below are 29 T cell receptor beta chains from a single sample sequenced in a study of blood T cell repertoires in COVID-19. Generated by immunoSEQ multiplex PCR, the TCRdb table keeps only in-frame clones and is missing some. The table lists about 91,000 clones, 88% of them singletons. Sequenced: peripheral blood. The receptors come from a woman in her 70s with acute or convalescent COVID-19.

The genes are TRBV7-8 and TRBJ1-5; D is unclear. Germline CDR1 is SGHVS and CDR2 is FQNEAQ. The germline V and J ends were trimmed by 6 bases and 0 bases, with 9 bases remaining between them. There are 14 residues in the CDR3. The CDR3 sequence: CASSESNSNQPQHF. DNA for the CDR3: TGTGCCAGCAGTGAGAGTAATAGCAATCAGCCCCAGCATTTT. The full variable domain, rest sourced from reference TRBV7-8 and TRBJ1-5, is GAGVSQSPRYKVAKRGQDVALRCDPISGHVSLFWYQQALGQGPEFLTYFQNEAQLDKSGLPSDRFFAERPEGSVSTLKIQRTQQEDSAVYLCASSESNSNQPQHFGDGTRLSIL.

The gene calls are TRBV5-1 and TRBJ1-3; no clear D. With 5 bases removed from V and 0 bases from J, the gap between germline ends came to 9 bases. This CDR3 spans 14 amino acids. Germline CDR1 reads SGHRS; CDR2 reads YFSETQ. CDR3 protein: CASRPQSSGNTIYF. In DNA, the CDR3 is TGCGCCAGCAGACCACAGAGCTCTGGAAACACCATATATTTT. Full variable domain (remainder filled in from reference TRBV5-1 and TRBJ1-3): KAGVTQTPRYLIKTRGQQVTLSCSPISGHRSVSWYQQTPGQGLQFLFEYFSETQRNKGNFPGRFSGRQFSNSRSEMNVSTLELGDSALYLCASRPQSSGNTIYFGEGSWLTVV.

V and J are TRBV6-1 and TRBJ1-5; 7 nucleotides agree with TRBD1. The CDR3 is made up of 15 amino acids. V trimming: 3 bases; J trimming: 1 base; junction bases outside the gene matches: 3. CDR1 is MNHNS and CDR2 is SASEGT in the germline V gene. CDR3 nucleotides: TGTGCCAGCAGTGAGACCAGGGGGAGCAATCAGCCCCAGCATTTT. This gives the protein CASSETRGSNQPQHF.

The CDR3 region is CASSVGGTEVKYEQYF. In DNA, the CDR3 is TGTGCCAGCAGCGTAGGAGGGACAGAAGTTAAGTACGAGCAGTACTTC. The rearrangement links TRBV9 to TRBJ2-7, with 7 bases that match TRBD1. The junction had 10 bases not matched to a gene; V was cut back by 0 bases and J by 4 bases. The CDR3 runs 16 residues. Per germline, CDR1 SGDLS and CDR2 YYNGEE.

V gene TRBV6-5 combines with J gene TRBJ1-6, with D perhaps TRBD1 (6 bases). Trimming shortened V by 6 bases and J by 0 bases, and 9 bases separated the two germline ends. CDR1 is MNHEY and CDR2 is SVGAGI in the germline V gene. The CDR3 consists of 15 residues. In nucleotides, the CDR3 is TGTGCCAGCAGCCCGGACAGCTCCTATAATTCACCCCTCCACTTT. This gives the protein CASSPDSSYNSPLHF.

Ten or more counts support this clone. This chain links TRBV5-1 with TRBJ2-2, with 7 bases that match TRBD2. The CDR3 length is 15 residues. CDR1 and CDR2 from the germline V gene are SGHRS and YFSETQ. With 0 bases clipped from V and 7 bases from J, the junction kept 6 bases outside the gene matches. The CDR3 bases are TGCGCCAGCAGCTTGGCCCGGGAGGAAGGCGGGGAGCTGTTTTTT. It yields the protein CASSLAREEGGELFF.

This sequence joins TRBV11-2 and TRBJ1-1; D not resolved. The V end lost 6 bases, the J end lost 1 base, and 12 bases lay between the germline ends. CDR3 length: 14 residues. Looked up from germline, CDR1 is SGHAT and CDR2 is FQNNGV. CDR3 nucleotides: TGTGCCAGCAGATACACAGCGGGGAACACTGAAGCTTTCTTT. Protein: CASRYTAGNTEAFF.

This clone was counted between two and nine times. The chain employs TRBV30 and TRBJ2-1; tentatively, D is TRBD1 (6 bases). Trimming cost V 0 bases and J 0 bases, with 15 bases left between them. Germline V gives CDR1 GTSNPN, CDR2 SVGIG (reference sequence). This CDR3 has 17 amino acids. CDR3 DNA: TGTGCCTGGAGTGTACTCCGGGACACGAGCTCCTACAATGAGCAGTTCTTC. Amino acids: CAWSVLRDTSSYNEQFF.

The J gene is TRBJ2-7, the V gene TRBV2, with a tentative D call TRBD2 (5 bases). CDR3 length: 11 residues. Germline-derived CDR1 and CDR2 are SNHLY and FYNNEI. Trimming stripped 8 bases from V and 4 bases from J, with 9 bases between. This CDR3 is CASVREYEQYF. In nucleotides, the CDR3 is TGTGCCAGCGTTAGGGAGTACGAGCAGTACTTC.

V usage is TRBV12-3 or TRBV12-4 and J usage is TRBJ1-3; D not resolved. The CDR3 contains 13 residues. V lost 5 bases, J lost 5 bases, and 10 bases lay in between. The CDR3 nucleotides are TGTGCCAGCAGTCCTAGATTCCGAAACACCATATATTTT. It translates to CASSPRFRNTIYF.

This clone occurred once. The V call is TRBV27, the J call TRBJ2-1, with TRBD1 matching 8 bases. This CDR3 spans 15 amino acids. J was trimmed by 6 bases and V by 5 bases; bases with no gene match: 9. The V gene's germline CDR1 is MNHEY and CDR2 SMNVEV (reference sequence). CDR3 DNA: TGTGCCAGCAGTCTTGGGACAGGCACCCGCAATGAGCAGTTCTTC. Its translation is CASSLGTGTRNEQFF.

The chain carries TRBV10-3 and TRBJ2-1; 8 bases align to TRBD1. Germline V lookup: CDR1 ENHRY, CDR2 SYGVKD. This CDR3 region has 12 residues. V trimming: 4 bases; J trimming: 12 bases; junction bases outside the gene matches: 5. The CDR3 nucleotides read TGTGCCATCAGTGGAAGGACAGGGAGGCAGTTCTTC. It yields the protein CAISGRTGRQFF.

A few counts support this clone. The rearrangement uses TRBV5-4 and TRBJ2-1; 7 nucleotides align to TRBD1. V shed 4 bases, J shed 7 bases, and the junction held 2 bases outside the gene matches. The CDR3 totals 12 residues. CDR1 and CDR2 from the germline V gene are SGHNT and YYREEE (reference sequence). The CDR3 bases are TGTGCCAGCAGCACACAGGGGAATGAGCAGTTCTTC. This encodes CASSTQGNEQFF.

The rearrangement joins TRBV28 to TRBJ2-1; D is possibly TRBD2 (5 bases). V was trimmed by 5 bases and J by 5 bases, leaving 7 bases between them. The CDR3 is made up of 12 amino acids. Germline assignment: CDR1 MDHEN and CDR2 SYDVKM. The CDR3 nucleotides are TGTGCCAGCAGTCGGGATGACAATGAGCAGTTCTTC. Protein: CASSRDDNEQFF.

The CDR3 bases are TGTGCCATCAGTGTCGGACAGGGGGAAGAGACCCAGTACTTC. This sequence encodes CAISVGQGEETQYF. The rearrangement uses TRBV10-3 and TRBJ2-5; TRBD1 agrees at 10 bases. Germline CDR1 ENHRY, CDR2 SYGVKD. Trimming removed 4 bases from V and 3 bases from J; junction bases left unmatched: 2. This CDR3 has 14 residues.

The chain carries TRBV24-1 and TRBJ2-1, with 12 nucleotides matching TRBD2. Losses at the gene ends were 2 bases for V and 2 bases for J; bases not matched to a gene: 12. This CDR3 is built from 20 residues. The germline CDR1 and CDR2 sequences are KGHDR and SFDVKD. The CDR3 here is CATSDCLAGGRRITYNEQFF. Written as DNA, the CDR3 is TGTGCCACCAGTGATTGTCTAGCGGGGGGGAGGAGGATCACCTACAATGAGCAGTTCTTC.

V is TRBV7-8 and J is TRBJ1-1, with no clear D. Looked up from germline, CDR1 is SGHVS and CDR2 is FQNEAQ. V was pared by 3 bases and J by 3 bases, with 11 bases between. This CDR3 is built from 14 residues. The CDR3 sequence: CASSLMSVDTEAFF. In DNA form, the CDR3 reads TGTGCCAGCAGCTTGATGTCGGTGGACACTGAAGCTTTCTTT.

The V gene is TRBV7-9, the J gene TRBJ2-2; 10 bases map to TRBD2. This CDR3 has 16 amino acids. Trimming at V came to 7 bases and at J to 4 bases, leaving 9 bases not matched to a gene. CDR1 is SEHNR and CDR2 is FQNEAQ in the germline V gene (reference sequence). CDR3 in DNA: TGTGCCAGCACACGAGCGGGAGGGCGTGTCACCGGGGAGCTGTTTTTT. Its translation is CASTRAGGRVTGELFF.

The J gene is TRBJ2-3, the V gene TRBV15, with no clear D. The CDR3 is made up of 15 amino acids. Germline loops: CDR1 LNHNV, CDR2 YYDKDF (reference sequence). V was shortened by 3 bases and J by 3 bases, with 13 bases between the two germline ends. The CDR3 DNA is TGTGCCACCAGCAGGGCCAGTTTGGCTACAGATACGCAGTATTTT. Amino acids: CATSRASLATDTQYF.

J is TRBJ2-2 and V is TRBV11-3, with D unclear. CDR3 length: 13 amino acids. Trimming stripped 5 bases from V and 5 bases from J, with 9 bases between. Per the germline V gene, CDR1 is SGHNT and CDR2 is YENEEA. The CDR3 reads CASSQTRTGELFF. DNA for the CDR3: TGTGCCAGCAGCCAAACACGAACCGGGGAGCTGTTTTTT.

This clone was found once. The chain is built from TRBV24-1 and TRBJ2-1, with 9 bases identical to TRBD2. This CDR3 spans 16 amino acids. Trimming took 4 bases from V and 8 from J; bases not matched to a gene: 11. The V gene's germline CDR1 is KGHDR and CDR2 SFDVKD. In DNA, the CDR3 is TGTGCCACCAGTGACCCGCGGGGGGGAGCAGTCTATGAGCAGTTCTTC. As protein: CATSDPRGGAVYEQFF.

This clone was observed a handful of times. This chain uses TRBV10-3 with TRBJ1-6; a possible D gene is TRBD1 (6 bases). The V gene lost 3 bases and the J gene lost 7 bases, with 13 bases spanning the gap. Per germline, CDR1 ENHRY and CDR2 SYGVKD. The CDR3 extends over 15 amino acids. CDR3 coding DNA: TGTGCCATCAGTGACCGGGAGGGGGTAAATTCACCCCTCCACTTT. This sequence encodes CAISDREGVNSPLHF.

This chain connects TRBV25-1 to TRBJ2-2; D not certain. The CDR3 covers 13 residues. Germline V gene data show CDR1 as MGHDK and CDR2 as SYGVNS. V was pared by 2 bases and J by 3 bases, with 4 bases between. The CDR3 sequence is CASSEQDTGELFF. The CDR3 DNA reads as TGTGCCAGCAGTGAACAGGACACCGGGGAGCTGTTTTTT. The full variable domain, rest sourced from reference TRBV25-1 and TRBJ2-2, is EADIYQTPRYLVIGTGKKITLECSQTMGHDKMYWYQQDPGMELHLIHYSYGVNSTEKGDLSSESTVSRIRTEHFPLTLESARPSHTSQYLCASSEQDTGELFFGEGSRLTVL.

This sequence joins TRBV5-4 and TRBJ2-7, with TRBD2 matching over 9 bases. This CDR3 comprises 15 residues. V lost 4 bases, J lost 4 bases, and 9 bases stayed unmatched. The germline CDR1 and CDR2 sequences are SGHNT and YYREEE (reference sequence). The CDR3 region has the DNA TGTGCCAGCAGCCCCAGCGGGAGGTCACCTTACGAGCAGTACTTC. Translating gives CASSPSGRSPYEQYF.

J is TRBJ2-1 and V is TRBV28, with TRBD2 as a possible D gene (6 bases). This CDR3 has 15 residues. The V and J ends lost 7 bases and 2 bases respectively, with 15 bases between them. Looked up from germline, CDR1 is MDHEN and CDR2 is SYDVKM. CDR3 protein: CASISPGRPYNEQFF. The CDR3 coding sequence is TGTGCCAGCATCTCCCCCGGGAGACCCTACAATGAGCAGTTCTTC.

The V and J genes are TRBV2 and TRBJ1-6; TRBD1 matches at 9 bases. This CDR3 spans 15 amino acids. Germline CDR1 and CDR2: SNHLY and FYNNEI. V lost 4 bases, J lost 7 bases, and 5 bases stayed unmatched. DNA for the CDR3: TGTGCCAGCAGTGCGGGACAGGGAAGGAATTCACCCCTCCACTTT. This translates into CASSAGQGRNSPLHF.

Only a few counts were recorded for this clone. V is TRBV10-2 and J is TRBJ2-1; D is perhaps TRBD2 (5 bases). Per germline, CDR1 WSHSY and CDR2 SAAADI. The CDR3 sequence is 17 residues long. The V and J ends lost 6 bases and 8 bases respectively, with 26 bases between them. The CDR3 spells CASRPTKTISLSYEQFF. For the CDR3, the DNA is TGCGCCAGCAGGCCCACAAAGACTATTTCCCTTTCCTATGAGCAGTTCTTC.

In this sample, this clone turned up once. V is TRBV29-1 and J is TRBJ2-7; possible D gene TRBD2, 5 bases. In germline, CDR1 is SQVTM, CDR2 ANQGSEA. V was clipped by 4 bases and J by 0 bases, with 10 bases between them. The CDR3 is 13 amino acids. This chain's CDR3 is CSVGTGNSYEQYF. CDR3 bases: TGCAGCGTTGGGACGGGGAACTCCTACGAGCAGTACTTC.

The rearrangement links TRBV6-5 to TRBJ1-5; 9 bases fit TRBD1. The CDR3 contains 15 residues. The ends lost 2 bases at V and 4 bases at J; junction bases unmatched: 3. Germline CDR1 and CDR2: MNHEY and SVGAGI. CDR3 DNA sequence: TGTGCCAGCAGTTACGGGACAGGGAGTAATCAGCCCCAGCATTTT. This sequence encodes CASSYGTGSNQPQHF.